The 32 T cell receptor beta chains in this list originate from one sample, sequenced in a study of sequential checkpoint blockade in melanoma. TCRdb's copy holds only in-frame clones and misses some; the assay was immunoSEQ multiplex PCR. Of 1,500 to 2,000 clones in the sample, roughly 23% are singletons; the top ten hold 16%. Treatment defined: randomized to nivolumab then ipilimumab (arm A) or the reverse (arm B). This material consisted of tumor tissue (inferred from file names), taken from a patient given nivolumab and ipilimumab in sequence. All receptors come from a human donor with melanoma.

In its sample, this clone was seen a few times. The chain recombines TRBV6-8 with TRBJ1-1, with D unresolved. The CDR3 totals 13 residues. Germline-derived CDR1 and CDR2 are MNHGY and SAAAGT. V was cut by 2 bases and J by 0 bases, with 4 bases left in between. The CDR3 bases are TGTGCCAGCAGTTACATGTTGAACACTGAAGCTTTCTTT. This encodes CASSYMLNTEAFF.

The chain combines TRBV6-8 with TRBJ2-3, with TRBD2 matching 14 bases. The CDR3 sequence is 18 residues long. CDR1 is MNHGY and CDR2 is SAAAGT in the germline V gene. The V gene end was trimmed by 10 bases and the J gene end by 2 bases; junction bases not matched to a gene: 14. In DNA, the CDR3 is TGTGCCATCAGCGAACGGACTAGCGGGGGGCCAAACACAGATACGCAGTATTTT. This sequence encodes CAISERTSGGPNTDTQYF.

Only a few counts were recorded for this clone. The genes are TRBV7-6 and TRBJ2-5, with unresolved D. V shed 1 base and J shed 2 bases, with 17 bases lying between them. Germline CDR1 SGHVS, CDR2 FNYEAQ. The CDR3 is made up of 17 amino acids. The CDR3 nucleotides are TGTGCCAGCAGCTTAGGGTCGGCAGGTTTTAGTCAAGAGACCCAGTACTTC. Protein sequence: CASSLGSAGFSQETQYF.

The chain recombines TRBV10-3 with TRBJ2-3; D not resolved. This CDR3 comprises 13 residues. Germline-derived CDR1 and CDR2 are ENHRY and SYGVKD. Between the trimmed V and J ends, which lost 0 bases and 5 bases, there was a span of 6 bases. The CDR3 DNA reads TGTGCCATCAGTGAGTCGGATCAAGATACGCAGTATTTT. Its protein is CAISESDQDTQYF.

The chain links TRBV9 to TRBJ2-7, with D perhaps matching TRBD2 (6 bases). This CDR3 spans 13 amino acids. Germline lookup yields CDR1 SGDLS and CDR2 YYNGEE. The V gene lost 0 bases and the J gene lost 5 bases, with 9 bases spanning the gap. The chain's CDR3 is CASSVDSGDEQYF. The CDR3 nucleotides read TGTGCCAGCAGCGTAGATAGCGGCGACGAGCAGTACTTC.

The chain uses TRBV11-3 and TRBJ1-1; tentatively, D is TRBD1 (5 bases). The germline V gene encodes CDR1 SGHNT and CDR2 YENEEA. V dropped 5 bases and J dropped 4 bases, with 14 bases sitting between them. CDR3 length equals 14 residues. CDR3 nucleotide sequence: TGTGCCAGCAGCCCACTCGGGGGTGTCACTGAAGCTTTCTTT. It yields the protein CASSPLGGVTEAFF.

This clone was seen a few times. The rearrangement uses TRBV6-8 and TRBJ2-7; D is unclear. Trimming shortened V by 10 bases and J by 6 bases, and 16 bases separated the two germline ends. The CDR3 runs to 12 residues. The germline V gene encodes CDR1 MNHGY and CDR2 SAAAGT. DNA for the CDR3: TGTGCCATCAGCGAAAGGACGCTCGAGCAGTACTTC. This codes for CAISERTLEQYF.

This clone is labeled medium-sized (0.01 to 0.1%). The chain couples TRBV11-3 to TRBJ2-5; no definite D call. This CDR3 is 14 amino acids long. Germline values: CDR1 SGHNT, CDR2 YENEEA. Trimming stripped 4 bases from V and 5 bases from J, with 14 bases between. The CDR3 nucleotides read TGTGCCAGCAGCTCGGTGGACCCAAGGGAGACCCAGTACTTC. Protein product: CASSSVDPRETQYF.

The rearrangement links TRBV6-8 to TRBJ2-1, with D maybe TRBD1 (6 bases). Trimming removed 5 bases from V and 0 bases from J, with 14 bases in between. The CDR3 loop spans 16 amino acids. CDR1 is MNHGY and CDR2 is SAAAGT in the germline V gene. The CDR3 loop reads CASSAGTSRSYNEQFF. The CDR3 DNA sequence: TGTGCCAGCAGTGCCGGGACAAGCCGCTCCTACAATGAGCAGTTCTTC.

The rearrangement joins TRBV13 to TRBJ2-3, with D uncertain. CDR1 PRHDT and CDR2 FYEKMQ come from the germline V gene (reference sequence). This CDR3 comprises 14 residues. V lost 1 base and J 4 bases, leaving 9 bases between the germline ends. CDR3 in amino acids: CASSLDATPDTQYF. CDR3 DNA sequence: TGTGCCAGCAGCTTAGACGCTACTCCAGATACGCAGTATTTT.

J is TRBJ2-3 and V is TRBV18; D is unclear. The CDR3 length is 12 residues. Per the germline V gene, CDR1 is KGHSH and CDR2 is LQKENI. The ends were cut back, 3 bases at V and 2 bases at J, with 3 bases in the middle. CDR3 amino acids: CASSPTTDTQYF. CDR3 DNA: TGTGCCAGCTCACCCACCACAGATACGCAGTATTTT. The whole variable domain, filled in from reference TRBV18 and TRBJ2-3, reads NAGVMQNPRHLVRRRGQEARLRCSPMKGHSHVYWYRQLPEEGLKFMVYLQKENIIDESGMPKERFSAEFPKEGPSILRIQQVVRGDSAAYFCASSPTTDTQYFGPGTRLTVL.

This clone was counted only a few times. The chain carries TRBV22-1 and TRBJ2-2. TRBV22-1 is a pseudogene segment. This CDR3 is built from 14 residues. CDR3 in DNA: TGTGCCAGCAGTTATATCCAGAACACCGGGGAGCTGTTTTTT. Translated, it gives CASSYIQNTGELFF.

V gene TRBV6-8 combines with J gene TRBJ2-7, with 12 bases fitting TRBD2. Germline CDR1 and CDR2: MNHGY and SAAAGT. V was pared by 5 bases and J by 7 bases, with 6 bases of the junction left unmatched. The CDR3 sequence is 14 residues long. Here the CDR3 DNA reads TGTGCCAGCAGTCGGACTAGCGGGGTGTATGAGCAGTACTTC. It codes for CASSRTSGVYEQYF.

J is TRBJ1-5 and V is TRBV19; TRBD1 matches 7 bases. J gave up 2 bases and V 6 bases, and 10 bases lay outside the gene matches. CDR1 is LNHDA and CDR2 is SQIVND in the germline V gene (reference sequence). The CDR3 runs to 16 residues. This CDR3 reads CASSPSRQGGNQPQHF. In DNA, the CDR3 is TGTGCCAGTAGCCCAAGCCGACAGGGAGGCAATCAGCCCCAGCATTTT. The entire variable domain, with the rest obtained from reference TRBV19 and TRBJ1-5, is as follows: DGGITQSPKYLFRKEGQNVTLSCEQNLNHDAMYWYRQDPGQGLRLIYYSQIVNDFQKGDIAEGYSVSREKKESFPLTVTSAQKNPTAFYLCASSPSRQGGNQPQHFGDGTRLSIL.

CDR3 sequence: CASSYSYGEAFF. In DNA form, the CDR3 reads TGTGCCAGCAGTTACTCGTACGGTGAAGCTTTCTTT. The chain joins TRBV6-8 to TRBJ1-1; no firm D call. CDR3 length: 12 amino acids. Germline V gene lookup returns CDR1 MNHGY and CDR2 SAAAGT. The V end lost 0 bases, the J end lost 7 bases, and 6 bases lay between the germline ends.

This clone was counted between two and nine times. The chain carries TRBV6-8 and TRBJ1-1; D is perhaps TRBD1 (6 bases). CDR3 length equals 15 residues. V lost 8 bases and J lost 0, with 16 bases in between. Germline lookup yields CDR1 MNHGY and CDR2 SAAAGT. Here the CDR3 DNA reads TGTGCCAGCGGGACTTACAGGGAATTGAACACTGAAGCTTTCTTT. Encoded protein: CASGTYRELNTEAFF.

The chain couples TRBV4-1 to TRBJ1-3, with 8 bases that match TRBD1. The germline gives CDR1 MGHRA, CDR2 YSYEKL. Trimming cost V 3 bases and J 4 bases; bases outside gene matches: 8. This CDR3 is built from 16 residues. The CDR3 nucleotides read TGCGCCAGCAGCCAGCCCGGACAGGGCAGGGGAAACACCATATATTTT. This sequence encodes CASSQPGQGRGNTIYF.

The chain is built from TRBV25-1 and TRBJ2-7; D unresolved. In germline, CDR1 is MGHDK, CDR2 SYGVNS. This CDR3 spans 13 amino acids. V was cut by 4 bases and J by 4 bases, with 11 bases left in between. CDR3 nucleotide sequence: TGTGCCAGCAGTGGCGGTTCTTGGTACGAGCAGTACTTC. This translates into CASSGGSWYEQYF.

In its sample, this clone was seen a few times. The chain has TRBV6-4 and TRBJ2-3; TRBD2 aligns across 7 bases. The CDR3 length is 13 residues. Germline CDR1 is MRHNA and CDR2 is SNTAGT. V shed 10 bases and J 3 bases; nucleotides not matched to a gene: 7. CDR3 bases: TGTGCCATCCCGCGGCGGGGGACAGATACGCAGTATTTT. Translating gives CAIPRRGTDTQYF.

The rearrangement uses TRBV11-3 and TRBJ1-2, with D perhaps TRBD1 (5 bases). The CDR3 runs 14 residues. CDR1 and CDR2 from the germline V gene are SGHNT and YENEEA. The V and J ends lost 2 bases and 4 bases respectively, with 11 bases between them. CDR3 nucleotide sequence: TGTGCCAGCAGCTTACCCGGACAAACCTATGGCTACACCTTC. Translating it yields CASSLPGQTYGYTF.

This clone is medium-sized. The chain couples TRBV10-3 to TRBJ2-5; 7 nucleotides line up with TRBD2. In germline, CDR1 is ENHRY, CDR2 SYGVKD. V shed 0 bases, J shed 4 bases, and the junction held 5 bases outside the gene matches. The CDR3 contains 15 residues. The CDR3 spells CAISESVGGGETQYF. The CDR3 DNA is TGTGCCATCAGTGAGTCGGTTGGCGGGGGAGAGACCCAGTACTTC.

This clone was seen more than once but under ten times. The chain joins TRBV9 to TRBJ2-7, with unresolved D. Trimming took 5 bases from V and 2 from J, leaving 17 bases between them. The CDR3 covers 15 residues. Per germline, CDR1 SGDLS and CDR2 YYNGEE. CDR3 coding DNA: TGTGCCAGCAGGGTTGGGGTCGGAAACGCCTACGAGCAGTACTTC. This sequence encodes CASRVGVGNAYEQYF. Drawing the rest from reference TRBV9 and TRBJ2-7, the complete variable domain is DSGVTQTPKHLITATGQRVTLRCSPRSGDLSVYWYQQSLDQGLQFLIQYYNGEERAKGNILERFSAQQFPDLHSELNLSSLELGDSALYFCASRVGVGNAYEQYFGPGTRLTVT.

By its share, this clone is large. The genes are TRBV19 and TRBJ1-5; D remains ambiguous. V was pared by 8 bases and J by 2 bases, with 7 bases between. Germline V CDR1 and CDR2: LNHDA, SQIVND (reference sequence). This CDR3 has 12 residues. This chain's CDR3 is CASGEGNQPQHF. As DNA, the CDR3 is TGTGCCAGTGGGGAGGGCAATCAGCCCCAGCATTTT.

The J gene is TRBJ1-5, the V gene TRBV6-8; TRBD1 might be the D (5 bases). Germline V CDR1 and CDR2: MNHGY, SAAAGT. The CDR3 covers 14 residues. The V gene lost 6 bases and the J gene lost 8 bases, with 17 bases spanning the gap. As DNA, the CDR3 is TGTGCCAGCAGCCGAGACAGTATTGTTGAGCCCCAGCATTTT. This gives the protein CASSRDSIVEPQHF.

This chain connects TRBV6-8 to TRBJ2-6; 12 nucleotides line up with TRBD1. The CDR3 is 17 amino acids. Germline loops: CDR1 MNHGY, CDR2 SAAAGT. After removal of 4 bases from V and 4 bases from J, the junction contained 5 bases not matched to a gene. The CDR3: CASSWGQGALGANVLTF. CDR3 coding DNA: TGTGCCAGCAGTTGGGGACAGGGGGCGCTGGGGGCCAACGTCCTGACTTTC.

This clone was found a few times. V gene TRBV11-3 combines with J gene TRBJ2-3, with 7 bases aligning to TRBD2. Losses at the gene ends were 1 base for V and 4 bases for J; bases not matched to a gene: 8. The V gene's germline CDR1 is SGHNT and CDR2 YENEEA. This CDR3 contains 16 residues. CDR3 coding DNA: TGTGCCAGCAGCTTAGGAAGGGCTAGCGGCGCAGATACGCAGTATTTT. Translated: CASSLGRASGADTQYF.

Here the CDR3 reads CASSRRGQIETQYF. DNA of the CDR3: TGTGCCAGCAGTCGCCGGGGACAGATCGAGACCCAGTACTTC. V gene TRBV28 combines with J gene TRBJ2-5, with 7 bases identical to TRBD1. The CDR3 loop spans 14 amino acids. V shed 5 bases and J 5 bases; nucleotides not matched to a gene: 8. Germline V lookup: CDR1 MDHEN, CDR2 SYDVKM.

By share of the sample, this clone is medium-sized. This chain joins TRBV4-1 and TRBJ1-6; no definite D call. The germline gives CDR1 MGHRA, CDR2 YSYEKL. The CDR3 consists of 15 residues. V was pared by 0 bases and J by 5 bases, with 8 bases between. The CDR3 spells CASSQEAADNSPLHF. In nucleotides, the CDR3 is TGCGCCAGCAGCCAAGAGGCGGCAGATAATTCACCCCTCCACTTT.

This clone is medium-sized (0.01 to 0.1%) in the sample. The rearrangement links TRBV7-5 to TRBJ1-2. TRBV7-5 is shown as a pseudogene. The CDR3 extends over 14 amino acids. CDR3 loop: CASSPSRGEDGYTF. As DNA, the CDR3 is TGTGCCAGCAGCCCGTCTCGGGGAGAAGATGGCTACACCTTC.

In its sample, this clone was seen a few times. The CDR3 DNA reads as TGTGCCAGTAGTCTCCGACAGGGGTCTTCTGGAAACACCATATATTTT. It encodes CASSLRQGSSGNTIYF. The J gene is TRBJ1-3, the V gene TRBV19, with TRBD1 identical over 8 bases. Germline trimming cut 5 bases from V and 1 base from J; bases unmatched to any gene: 7. The CDR3 is made up of 16 amino acids. Germline V lookup: CDR1 LNHDA, CDR2 SQIVND (reference sequence).

This clone was counted once. The V gene is TRBV19, the J gene TRBJ2-1; TRBD2 agrees at 7 bases. The CDR3 runs 15 residues. CDR1 is LNHDA, CDR2 SQIVND, per germline (reference sequence). Unmatched junction bases numbered 12, after V lost 6 bases and J lost 7 bases. The DNA of the CDR3 is TGTGCCAGTAGCCCCCATGGCGGGGGAGCAAATGAGCAGTTCTTC. This translates into CASSPHGGGANEQFF. The complete variable domain, with remaining parts taken from reference TRBV19 and TRBJ2-1, reads DGGITQSPKYLFRKEGQNVTLSCEQNLNHDAMYWYRQDPGQGLRLIYYSQIVNDFQKGDIAEGYSVSREKKESFPLTVTSAQKNPTAFYLCASSPHGGGANEQFFGPGTRLTVL.

This clone was seen a handful of times. The chain combines TRBV6-8 with TRBJ2-3, with D maybe TRBD2 (6 bases). Germline CDR1 and CDR2: MNHGY and SAAAGT. This CDR3 is built from 15 residues. V dropped 5 bases and J dropped 4 bases, with 16 bases sitting between them. CDR3 sequence reads: CASSARRGVADTQYF. For the CDR3, the DNA is TGTGCCAGCAGTGCGCGGCGGGGAGTCGCAGATACGCAGTATTTT.